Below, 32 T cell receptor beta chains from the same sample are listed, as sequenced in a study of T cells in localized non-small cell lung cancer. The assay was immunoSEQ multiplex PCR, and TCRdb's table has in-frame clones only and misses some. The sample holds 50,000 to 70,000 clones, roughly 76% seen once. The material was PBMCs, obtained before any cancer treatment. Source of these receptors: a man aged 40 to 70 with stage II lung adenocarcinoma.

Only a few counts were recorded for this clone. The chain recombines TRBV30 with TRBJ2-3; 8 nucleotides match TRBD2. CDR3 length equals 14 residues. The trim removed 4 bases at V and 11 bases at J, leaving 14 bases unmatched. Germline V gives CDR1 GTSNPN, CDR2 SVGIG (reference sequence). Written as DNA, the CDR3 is TGTGCCTGGACGTACGGGACTAGAAGTATGAAGCAGTATTTT. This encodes CAWTYGTRSMKQYF.

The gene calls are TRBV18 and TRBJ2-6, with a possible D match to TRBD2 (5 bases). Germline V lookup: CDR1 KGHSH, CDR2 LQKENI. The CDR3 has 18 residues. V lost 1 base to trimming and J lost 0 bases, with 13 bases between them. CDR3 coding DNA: TGTGCCAGCTCACCACAGCAGTCAGGAGGCTCTGGGGCCAACGTCCTGACTTTC. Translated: CASSPQQSGGSGANVLTF. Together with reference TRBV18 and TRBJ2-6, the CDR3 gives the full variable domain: NAGVMQNPRHLVRRRGQEARLRCSPMKGHSHVYWYRQLPEEGLKFMVYLQKENIIDESGMPKERFSAEFPKEGPSILRIQQVVRGDSAAYFCASSPQQSGGSGANVLTFGAGSRLTVL.

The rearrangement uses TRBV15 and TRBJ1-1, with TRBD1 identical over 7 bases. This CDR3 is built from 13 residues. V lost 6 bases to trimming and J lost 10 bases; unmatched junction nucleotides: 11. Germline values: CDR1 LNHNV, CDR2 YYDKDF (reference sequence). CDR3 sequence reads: CATRDTGVYRAFF. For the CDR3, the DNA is TGTGCCACCAGAGATACAGGGGTATATAGAGCTTTCTTT.

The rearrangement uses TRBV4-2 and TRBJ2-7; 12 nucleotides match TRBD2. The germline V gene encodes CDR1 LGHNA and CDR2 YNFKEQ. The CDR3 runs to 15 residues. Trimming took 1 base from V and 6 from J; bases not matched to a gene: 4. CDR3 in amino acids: CASSQVRTSGIEQYF. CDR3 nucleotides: TGTGCCAGCAGCCAAGTCAGGACTAGCGGGATCGAGCAGTACTTC.

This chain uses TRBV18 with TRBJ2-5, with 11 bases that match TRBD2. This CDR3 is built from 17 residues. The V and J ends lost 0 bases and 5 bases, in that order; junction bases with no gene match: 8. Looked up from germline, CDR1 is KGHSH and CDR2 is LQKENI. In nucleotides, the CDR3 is TGTGCCAGCTCACCACCATCTAGCGGGAGGATGGGGGAGACCCAGTACTTC. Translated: CASSPPSSGRMGETQYF.

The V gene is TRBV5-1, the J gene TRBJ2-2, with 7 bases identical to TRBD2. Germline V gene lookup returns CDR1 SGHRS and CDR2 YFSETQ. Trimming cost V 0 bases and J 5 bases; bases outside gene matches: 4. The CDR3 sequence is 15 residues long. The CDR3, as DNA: TGCGCCAGCAGCTTGGGGACTAGAGGTACCGGGGAGCTGTTTTTT. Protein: CASSLGTRGTGELFF.

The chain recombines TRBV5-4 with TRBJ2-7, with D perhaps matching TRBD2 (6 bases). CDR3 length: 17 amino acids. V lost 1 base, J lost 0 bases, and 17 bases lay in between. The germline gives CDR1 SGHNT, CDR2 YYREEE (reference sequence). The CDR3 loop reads CASSLQSGGASSYEQYF. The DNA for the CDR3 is TGTGCCAGCAGCTTGCAGTCGGGCGGGGCTTCCTCCTACGAGCAGTACTTC.

The CDR3: CASSLERANYGYTF. The CDR3 region has the DNA TGCGCCAGCAGCTTGGAGAGGGCTAACTATGGCTACACCTTC. The chain couples TRBV5-1 to TRBJ1-2; D not certain. The CDR3 covers 14 residues. Germline V gene sequence: CDR1 SGHRS, CDR2 YFSETQ. The germline V and J ends were trimmed by 0 bases and 0 bases, with 6 bases remaining between them.

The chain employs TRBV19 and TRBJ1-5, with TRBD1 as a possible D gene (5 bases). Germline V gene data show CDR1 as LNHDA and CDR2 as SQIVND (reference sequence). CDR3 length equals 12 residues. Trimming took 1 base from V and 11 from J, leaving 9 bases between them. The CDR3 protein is CASSIVGGAQHF. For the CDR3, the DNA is TGTGCCAGTAGTATAGTTGGGGGGGCCCAGCATTTT.

The CDR3 sequence is CASSRDSSNTGELFF. In DNA, the CDR3 is TGTGCCAGCAGCAGGGACTCCTCGAACACCGGGGAGCTGTTTTTT. The rearrangement joins TRBV7-9 to TRBJ2-2, with a tentative D call TRBD2 (6 bases). This CDR3 is built from 15 residues. V dropped 5 bases and J dropped 0 bases, with 10 bases sitting between them. CDR1 SEHNR and CDR2 FQNEAQ come from the germline V gene (reference sequence).

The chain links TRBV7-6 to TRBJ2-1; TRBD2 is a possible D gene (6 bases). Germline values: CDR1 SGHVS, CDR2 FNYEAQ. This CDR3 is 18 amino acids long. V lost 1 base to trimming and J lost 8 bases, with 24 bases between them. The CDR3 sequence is CASSLGLLARRTMDEQFF. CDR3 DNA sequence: TGTGCCAGCAGCTTAGGGTTACTAGCAAGGAGGACAATGGATGAGCAGTTCTTC.

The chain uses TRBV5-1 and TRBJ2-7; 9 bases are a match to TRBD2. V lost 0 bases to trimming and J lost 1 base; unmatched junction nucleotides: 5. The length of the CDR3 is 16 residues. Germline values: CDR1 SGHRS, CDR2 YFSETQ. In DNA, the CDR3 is TGCGCCAGCAGCTTGGCCGTGACTAGCGGATCCTACGAGCAGTACTTC. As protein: CASSLAVTSGSYEQYF.

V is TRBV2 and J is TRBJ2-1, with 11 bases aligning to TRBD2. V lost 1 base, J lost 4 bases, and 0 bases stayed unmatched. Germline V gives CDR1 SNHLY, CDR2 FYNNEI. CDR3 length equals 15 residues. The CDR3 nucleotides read TGTGCCAGCAGTGAAGGACTAGCGGGATACAATGAGCAGTTCTTC. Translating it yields CASSEGLAGYNEQFF.

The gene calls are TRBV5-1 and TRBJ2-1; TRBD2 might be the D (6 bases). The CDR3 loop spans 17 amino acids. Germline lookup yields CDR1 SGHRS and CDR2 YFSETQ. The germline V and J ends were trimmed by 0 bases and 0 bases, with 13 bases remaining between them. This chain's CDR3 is CASSLALARGSYNEQFF. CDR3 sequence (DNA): TGCGCCAGCAGCTTGGCCCTAGCGCGGGGCTCCTACAATGAGCAGTTCTTC.

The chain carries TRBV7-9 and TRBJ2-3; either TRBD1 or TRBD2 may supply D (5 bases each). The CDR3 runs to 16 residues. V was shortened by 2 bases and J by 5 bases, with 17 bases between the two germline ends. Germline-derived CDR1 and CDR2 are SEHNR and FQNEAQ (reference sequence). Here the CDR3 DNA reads TGTGCCAGCAGCTTATTACGGTCGGGGCGAGGAGATACGCAGTATTTT. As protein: CASSLLRSGRGDTQYF.

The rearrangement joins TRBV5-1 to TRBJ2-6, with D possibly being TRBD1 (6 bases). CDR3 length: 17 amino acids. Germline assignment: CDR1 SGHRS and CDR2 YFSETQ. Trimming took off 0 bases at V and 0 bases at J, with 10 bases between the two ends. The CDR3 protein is CASSLVGQTSGANVLTF. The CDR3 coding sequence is TGCGCCAGCAGCTTGGTTGGACAGACCTCTGGGGCCAACGTCCTGACTTTC.

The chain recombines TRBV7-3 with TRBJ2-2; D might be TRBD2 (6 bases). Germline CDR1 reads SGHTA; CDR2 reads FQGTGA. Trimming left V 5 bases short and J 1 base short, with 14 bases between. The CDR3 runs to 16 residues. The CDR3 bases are TGTGCCAGCAGCCCAGGGTCGGGACTGAACACCGGGGAGCTGTTTTTT. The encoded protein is CASSPGSGLNTGELFF.

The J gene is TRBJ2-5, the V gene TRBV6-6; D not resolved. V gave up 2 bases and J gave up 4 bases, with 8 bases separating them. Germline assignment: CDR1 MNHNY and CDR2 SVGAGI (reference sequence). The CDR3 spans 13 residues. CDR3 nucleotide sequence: TGTGCCAGCAGTTACAATGTCGGAGAGACCCAGTACTTC. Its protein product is CASSYNVGETQYF.

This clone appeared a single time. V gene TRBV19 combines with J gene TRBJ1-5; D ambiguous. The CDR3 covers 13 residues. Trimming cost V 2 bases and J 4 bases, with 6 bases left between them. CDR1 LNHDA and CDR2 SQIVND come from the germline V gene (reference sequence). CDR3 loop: CASSIKENQPQHF. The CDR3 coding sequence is TGTGCCAGTAGTATAAAGGAGAATCAGCCCCAGCATTTT.

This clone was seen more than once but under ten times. The CDR3 is CASSLARTGVQPQHF. DNA for the CDR3: TGTGCCAGCAGCTTAGCCCGGACAGGGGTTCAGCCCCAGCATTTT. The chain links TRBV7-8 to TRBJ1-5, with 9 bases fitting TRBD1. This CDR3 comprises 15 residues. J gave up 6 bases and V 0 bases, and 3 bases lay outside the gene matches. Germline assignment: CDR1 SGHVS and CDR2 FQNEAQ.

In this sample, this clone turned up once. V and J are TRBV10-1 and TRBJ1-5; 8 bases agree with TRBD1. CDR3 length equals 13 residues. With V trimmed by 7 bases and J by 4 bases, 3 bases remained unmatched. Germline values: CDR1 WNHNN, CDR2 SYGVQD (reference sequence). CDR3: CASNQGANQPQHF. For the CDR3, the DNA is TGCGCCAGCAACCAGGGGGCGAATCAGCCCCAGCATTTT.

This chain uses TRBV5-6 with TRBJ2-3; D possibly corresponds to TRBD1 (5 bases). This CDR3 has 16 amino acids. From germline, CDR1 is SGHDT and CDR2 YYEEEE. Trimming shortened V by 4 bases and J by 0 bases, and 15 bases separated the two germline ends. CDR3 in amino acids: CASSAGQVISTDTQYF. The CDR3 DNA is TGTGCCAGCAGCGCCGGACAAGTCATAAGCACAGATACGCAGTATTTT.

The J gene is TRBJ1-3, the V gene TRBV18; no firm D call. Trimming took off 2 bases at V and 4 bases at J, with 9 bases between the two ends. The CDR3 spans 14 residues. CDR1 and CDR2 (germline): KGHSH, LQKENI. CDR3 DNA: TGTGCCAGCTCACCAAGCGCGCGGGGAAACACCATATATTTT. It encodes CASSPSARGNTIYF.

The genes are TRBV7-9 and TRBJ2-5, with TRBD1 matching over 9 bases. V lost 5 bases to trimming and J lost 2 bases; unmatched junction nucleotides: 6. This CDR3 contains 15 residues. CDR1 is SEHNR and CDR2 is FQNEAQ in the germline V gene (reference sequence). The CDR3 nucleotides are TGTGCCAGCAGCCCGGGGGACAGGGTACAAGAGACCCAGTACTTC. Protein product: CASSPGDRVQETQYF.

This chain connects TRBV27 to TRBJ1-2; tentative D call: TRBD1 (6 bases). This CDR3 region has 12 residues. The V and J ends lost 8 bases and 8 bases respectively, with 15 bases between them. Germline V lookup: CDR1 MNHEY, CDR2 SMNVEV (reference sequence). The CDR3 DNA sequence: TGTGCCAGCGGCTACAGGGATCAGGGCTACACCTTC. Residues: CASGYRDQGYTF.

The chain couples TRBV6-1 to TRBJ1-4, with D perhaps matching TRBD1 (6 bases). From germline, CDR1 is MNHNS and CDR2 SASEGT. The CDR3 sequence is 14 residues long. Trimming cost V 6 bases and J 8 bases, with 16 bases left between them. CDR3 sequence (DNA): TGTGCCAGCAGACCGGGGGGGGCAGGAGAAAAACTGTTTTTT. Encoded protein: CASRPGGAGEKLFF.

The CDR3 region has the DNA TGTGCCAGCTCACCATCGCAGGGGGCGAGGGGTGGCTACACCTTC. Translated: CASSPSQGARGGYTF. This rearrangement joins TRBV18 to TRBJ1-2; 8 bases map to TRBD1. J was trimmed by 7 bases and V by 2 bases; bases with no gene match: 9. The CDR3 runs to 15 residues. The germline V gene has CDR1 KGHSH and CDR2 LQKENI. Drawing the rest from reference TRBV18 and TRBJ1-2, the complete variable domain is NAGVMQNPRHLVRRRGQEARLRCSPMKGHSHVYWYRQLPEEGLKFMVYLQKENIIDESGMPKERFSAEFPKEGPSILRIQQVVRGDSAAYFCASSPSQGARGGYTFGSGTRLTVV.

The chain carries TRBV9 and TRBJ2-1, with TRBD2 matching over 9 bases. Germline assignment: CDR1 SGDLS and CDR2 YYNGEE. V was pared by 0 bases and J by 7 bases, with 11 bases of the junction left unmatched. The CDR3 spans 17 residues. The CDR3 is CASSVALAGGAVNEQFF. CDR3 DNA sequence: TGTGCCAGCAGCGTAGCTTTGGCGGGAGGGGCCGTTAATGAGCAGTTCTTC. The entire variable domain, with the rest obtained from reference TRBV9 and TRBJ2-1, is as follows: DSGVTQTPKHLITATGQRVTLRCSPRSGDLSVYWYQQSLDQGLQFLIQYYNGEERAKGNILERFSAQQFPDLHSELNLSSLELGDSALYFCASSVALAGGAVNEQFFGPGTRLTVL.

The CDR3 sequence is CASSQEFGSFGVTDTQYF. In DNA, the CDR3 is TGTGCCAGCAGCCAAGAATTCGGGTCCTTTGGCGTTACAGATACGCAGTATTTT. The chain joins TRBV4-2 to TRBJ2-3; no clear D. The CDR3 is made up of 18 amino acids. Trimming shortened V by 0 bases and J by 3 bases, and 19 bases separated the two germline ends. CDR1 and CDR2 (germline): LGHNA, YNFKEQ.

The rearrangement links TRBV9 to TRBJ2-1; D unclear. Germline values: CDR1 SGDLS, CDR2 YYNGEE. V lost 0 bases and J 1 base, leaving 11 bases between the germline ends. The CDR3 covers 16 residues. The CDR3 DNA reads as TGTGCCAGCAGCGTAGTGGTAAGTGGTTCCTACAATGAGCAGTTCTTC. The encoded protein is CASSVVVSGSYNEQFF.

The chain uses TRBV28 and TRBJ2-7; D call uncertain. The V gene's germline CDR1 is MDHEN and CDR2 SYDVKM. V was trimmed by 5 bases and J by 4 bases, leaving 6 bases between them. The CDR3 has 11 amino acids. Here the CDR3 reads CASSGLYEQYF. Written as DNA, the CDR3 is TGTGCCAGCAGTGGCCTTTACGAGCAGTACTTC.

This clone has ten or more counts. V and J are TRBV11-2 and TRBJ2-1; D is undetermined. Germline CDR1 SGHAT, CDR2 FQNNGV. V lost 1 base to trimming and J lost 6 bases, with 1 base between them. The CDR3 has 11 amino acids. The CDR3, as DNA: TGTGCCAGCAGCTTAGTCAATGAGCAGTTCTTC. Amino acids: CASSLVNEQFF.